The clone carrying this T cell receptor (beta chain) was picked up one time. Its specificity is unknown. The CDR3 runs to 13 residues. V was clipped by 6 bases and J by 8 bases, with 11 bases between them. CDR1 and CDR2 (germline): LNHDA, SQIVND (reference sequence). This entry comes from a study of T cell responses to AZD1222 COVID-19 vaccine. Whole-study results and caveats: Just five to seven people given AZD1222 tested seropositive at baseline.

Using immunoSEQ multiplex PCR, the repertoire was profiled, and TCRdb retains in-frame clones only, with some absent. The sample has 200,000 or so clones, 90% to 95% seen once. The genes are TRBV19 and TRBJ1-6; no clear D. This receptor was identified in an adult in good health. This material consisted of peripheral blood, taken on day 0 of AZD1222 vaccination. CDR3 loop: CASSARGDSPLHF. The CDR3 DNA reads as TGTGCCAGTAGCGCCCGCGGGGATTCACCCCTCCACTTT.